Presented here are 5 T cell receptor beta chains from one specimen sequenced in a study of blood T cell repertoires in COVID-19. Assay used: immunoSEQ multiplex PCR; TCRdb lists only in-frame clones, some missing. This table has about 73,000 clones, approximately 80% appearing once. The sample comprised peripheral blood. These receptors came from a man aged 80 or over with active or convalescent COVID-19.

The chain is built from TRBV5-1 and TRBJ2-5; 8 bases align to TRBD2. J was trimmed by 5 bases and V by 3 bases; bases with no gene match: 3. The CDR3 is 13 amino acids. The germline CDR1 and CDR2 sequences are SGHRS and YFSETQ. The CDR3 DNA is TGCGCCAGCAGCTCCCGGACTAGCGAGACCCAGTACTTC. Its protein product is CASSSRTSETQYF.

This clone was detected only a few times. V and J are TRBV4-1 and TRBJ1-2, with TRBD1 as a possible D gene (5 bases). V was cut by 0 bases and J by 3 bases, with 20 bases left in between. Germline-derived CDR1 and CDR2 are MGHRA and YSYEKL. CDR3 size: 18 residues. The CDR3 sequence is CASSQDRGRASGDYGYTF. CDR3 DNA sequence: TGCGCCAGCAGCCAAGATCGCGGCAGGGCTAGTGGGGACTATGGCTACACCTTC.

This chain uses TRBV7-2 with TRBJ2-4, with TRBD2 matching 7 bases. CDR3 length: 15 residues. CDR1 is SGHTA and CDR2 is FQGNSA in the germline V gene. The V and J ends lost 2 bases and 2 bases, in that order; junction bases with no gene match: 3. CDR3 DNA: TGTGCCAGCAGCTTATCCGGGGGGTCCAAAAACATTCAGTACTTC. It codes for CASSLSGGSKNIQYF.

The V call is TRBV27, the J call TRBJ2-2, with 7 bases aligning to TRBD1. Germline loops: CDR1 MNHEY, CDR2 SMNVEV (reference sequence). With V trimmed by 6 bases and J by 2 bases, 3 bases remained unmatched. This CDR3 region has 14 residues. CDR3 protein: CASSPGGNTGELFF. In DNA form, the CDR3 reads TGTGCCAGCAGCCCAGGGGGAAACACCGGGGAGCTGTTTTTT.

The chain carries TRBV30 and TRBJ1-4, with 12 bases identical to TRBD1. The CDR3 totals 17 residues. Germline loops: CDR1 GTSNPN, CDR2 SVGIG (reference sequence). After removal of 2 bases from V and 4 bases from J, the junction contained 8 bases not matched to a gene. The CDR3 region is CAWSKGDRGLRNEKLFF. CDR3 sequence (DNA): TGTGCCTGGAGTAAGGGGGACAGGGGGCTTCGTAATGAAAAACTGTTTTTT.